This T cell receptor beta chain was observed in a study of blood T cell repertoires in COVID-19. Study details: T cells, B-cell-depleted T cells, or PBMCs provided the cDNA or gDNA that served as material.

The protocol was immunoSEQ multiplex PCR, while the TCRdb copy is restricted to in-frame clones and leaves out a portion. Of 200,000 to 250,000 clones detected, approximately 86% appear once; the ten largest clones hold around 2.8%. The CDR3 is 16 residues long. V was cut by 1 base and J by 1 base, with 13 bases left in between. CDR1 MGHRA and CDR2 YSYEKL come from the germline V gene. This sequence joins TRBV4-1 and TRBJ1-2, with D tentatively TRBD1 (5 bases). The sequence was obtained from a woman aged 30 to 39 who had recovered from COVID-19. The sequenced sample was peripheral blood. The CDR3 DNA is TGCGCCAGCAGCCAAGGTCACGCAGGGTTTAACTATGGCTACACCTTC. Protein sequence: CASSQGHAGFNYGYTF.